The T cell receptor beta chain under discussion was sequenced for a study of T cell repertoires in cytomegalovirus infection. Study-wide background: Evidence of both CMV infection and a matching HLA type came from public TCR beta signatures.

TCRdb re-called the reads through MiXCR, storing one row per CDR3 protein. The repertoire includes roughly 500,000 distinct CDR3 sequences, about 11% of them detected once, and 10% to 13% sits in the top ten. The CDR3 loop spans 16 amino acids. CDR1 is MNHEY and CDR2 is SMNVEV in the germline V gene (reference sequence). V was trimmed by 5 bases and J by 7 bases, leaving 23 bases between them. This clonotype was counted ten times or more. Its antigen is still unknown. Study findings and constraints: Clonotypes of TCR beta that were HLA-C-restricted and CMV-specific dominated the ex vivo response. Carriers of CMV plus the relevant HLA were identified by cumulative public TCR beta family frequency.

This rearrangement joins TRBV27 to TRBJ1-2; D remains ambiguous. Sequencing was done on a sample of PBMCs. This receptor was obtained from a human donor in good health (CMV status not recorded). Some clones in this sample may be carry-over from other donors' samples. CDR3 residues: CASSPITQDRLRGYTF. DNA of the CDR3: TGTGCCAGCAGTCCAATCACCCAGGATCGTCTTCGTGGCTACACCTTC.